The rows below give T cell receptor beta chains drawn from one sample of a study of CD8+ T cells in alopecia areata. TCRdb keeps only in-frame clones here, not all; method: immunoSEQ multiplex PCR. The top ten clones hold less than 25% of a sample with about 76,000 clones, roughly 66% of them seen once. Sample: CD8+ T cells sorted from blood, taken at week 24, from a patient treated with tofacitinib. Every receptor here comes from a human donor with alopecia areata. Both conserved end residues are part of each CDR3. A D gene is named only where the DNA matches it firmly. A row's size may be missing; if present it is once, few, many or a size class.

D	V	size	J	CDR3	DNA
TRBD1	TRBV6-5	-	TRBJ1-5	CASSATGSGNQPQHF	TGTGCCAGCAGTGCGACAGGGAGCGGCAATCAGCCCCAGCATTTT
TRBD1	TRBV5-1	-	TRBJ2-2	CASSLPGTDEPLYTGELFF	TGCGCCAGCAGCTTACCCGGGACAGACGAACCTCTATACACCGGGGAGCTGTTTTTT
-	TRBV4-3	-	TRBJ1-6	CASSQDYSPLHF	TGCGCCAGCAGCCAAGACTATTCACCCCTCCACTTT
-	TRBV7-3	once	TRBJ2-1	CASSLNSAREQFF	TGTGCCAGCAGCTTAAATTCGGCGCGTGAGCAGTTCTTC
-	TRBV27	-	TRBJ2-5	CASSLGARVGQETQYF	TGTGCCAGCAGTTTAGGGGCCAGGGTGGGCCAAGAGACCCAGTACTTC
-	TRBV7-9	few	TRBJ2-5	CASSPDRSQETQYF	TGTGCCAGCAGTCCCGACAGGTCCCAAGAGACCCAGTACTTC
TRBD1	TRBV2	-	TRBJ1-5	CASSKGASNQPQHF	TGTGCCAGCAGTAAGGGGGCGAGCAATCAGCCCCAGCATTTT
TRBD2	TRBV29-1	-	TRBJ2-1	CSVEVPSGRPSDEQFF	TGCAGCGTTGAAGTGCCTAGCGGGAGGCCGTCGGATGAGCAGTTCTTC
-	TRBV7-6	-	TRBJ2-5	CASSWYQETQYF	TGTGCCAGCAGCTGGTACCAAGAGACCCAGTACTTC
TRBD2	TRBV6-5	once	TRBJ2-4	CASSTSSGFKNIQYF	TGTGCCAGCAGTACGTCTAGCGGATTCAAAAACATTCAGTACTTC
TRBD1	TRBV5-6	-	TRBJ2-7	CASRSRTGRNEQYF	TGTGCCAGCAGGAGTAGGACAGGGCGCAACGAGCAGTACTTC
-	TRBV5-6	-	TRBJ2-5	CASSLMEETQYF	TGTGCCAGCAGCTTAATGGAAGAGACCCAGTACTTC
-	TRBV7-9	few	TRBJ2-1	CATQPGFPSEQFF	TGTGCCACCCAACCGGGGTTTCCCAGTGAGCAGTTCTTC
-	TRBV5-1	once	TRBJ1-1	CASSLGRWNTEAFF	TGCGCCAGCAGCTTGGGCCGGTGGAACACTGAAGCTTTCTTT
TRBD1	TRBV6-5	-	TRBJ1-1	CASSYRQGEAFF	TGTGCCAGCAGTTACCGACAGGGTGAAGCTTTCTTT
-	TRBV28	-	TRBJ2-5	CASSLLQGIQETQYF	TGTGCCAGCAGTTTACTGCAGGGGATCCAAGAGACCCAGTACTTC
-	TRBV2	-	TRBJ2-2	CASRDSSMSTGELFF	TGTGCCAGCAGGGACTCCTCTATGTCGACCGGGGAGCTGTTTTTT
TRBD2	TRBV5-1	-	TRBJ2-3	CASSLFGGTSSTDTQYF	TGCGCCAGCAGCTTGTTCGGGGGGACCTCGAGCACAGATACGCAGTATTTT
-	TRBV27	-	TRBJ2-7	CASSLVGLRSYEQYF	TGTGCCAGCAGTTTGGTGGGACTCCGAAGCTACGAGCAGTACTTC
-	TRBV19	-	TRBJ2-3	CASSIGEGTDTQYF	TGTGCCAGTAGTATAGGAGAAGGCACAGATACGCAGTATTTT
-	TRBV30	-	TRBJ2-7	CAWSVGQGYEQYF	TGTGCCTGGAGTGTCGGGCAGGGCTACGAGCAGTACTTC
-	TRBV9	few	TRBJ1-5	CASSPRGVYNQPQHF	TGTGCCAGCAGCCCCCGGGGGGTGTACAATCAGCCCCAGCATTTT
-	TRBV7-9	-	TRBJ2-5	CASSPALGGQETQYF	TGTGCCAGCAGCCCAGCTCTTGGCGGCCAAGAGACCCAGTACTTC
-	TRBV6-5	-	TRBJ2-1	CATHPGPRNEQFF	TGTGCCACCCACCCGGGGCCGAGGAATGAGCAGTTCTTC
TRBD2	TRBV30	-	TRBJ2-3	CAWSVEREGPDTQYF	TGTGCCTGGAGTGTAGAGCGGGAGGGCCCAGATACGCAGTATTTT
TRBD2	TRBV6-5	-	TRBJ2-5	CASRYGTSGGETQYF	TGTGCCAGCAGATATGGGACTAGCGGGGGGGAGACCCAGTACTTC
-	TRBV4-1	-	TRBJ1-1	CASSQAMNTEAFF	TGCGCCAGCAGCCAGGCCATGAACACTGAAGCTTTCTTT
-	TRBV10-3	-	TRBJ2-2	CATAQGTGELFF	TGTGCCACCGCACAGGGCACCGGGGAGCTGTTTTTT
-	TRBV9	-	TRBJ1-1	CASSDPQGGNTEAFF	TGTGCCAGCAGCGACCCACAGGGAGGTAACACTGAAGCTTTCTTT
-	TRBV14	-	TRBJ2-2	CASRGTPTGELFF	TGTGCCAGCAGGGGGACACCTACCGGGGAGCTGTTTTTT
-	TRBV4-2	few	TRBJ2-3	CASSPRTASTDTQYF	TGTGCCAGCAGCCCTCGGACAGCATCCACAGATACGCAGTATTTT
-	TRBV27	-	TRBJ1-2	CASSLSRVGYGYTF	TGTGCCAGCAGTTTATCTCGCGTAGGGTATGGCTACACCTTC
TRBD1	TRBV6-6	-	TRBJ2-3	CASRTRRTGETDTQYF	TGTGCCAGCAGAACCCGCCGGACAGGGGAAACAGATACGCAGTATTTT
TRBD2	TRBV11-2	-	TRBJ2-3	CASSLGLAGNTDTQYF	TGTGCCAGCAGCTTAGGACTAGCGGGAAACACAGATACGCAGTATTTT
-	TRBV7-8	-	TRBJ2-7	CASSLRSAGEGEQYF	TGTGCCAGCAGCTTACGCTCGGCAGGGGAGGGGGAGCAGTACTTC
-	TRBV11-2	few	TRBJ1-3	CASSLVSGEGNTIYF	TGTGCCAGCAGCTTAGTATCAGGAGAGGGAAACACCATATATTTT
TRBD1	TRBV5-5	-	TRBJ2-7	CASSWMDRGTHEQYF	TGTGCCAGCAGCTGGATGGACAGGGGCACCCACGAGCAGTACTTC
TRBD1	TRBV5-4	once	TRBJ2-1	CASILLGDRVLGEQFF	TGTGCCAGCATCCTGTTGGGGGACAGGGTATTAGGGGAGCAGTTCTTC
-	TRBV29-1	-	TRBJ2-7	CSVVWGVGYEQYF	TGCAGCGTTGTATGGGGAGTGGGCTACGAGCAGTACTTC
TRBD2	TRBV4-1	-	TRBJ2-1	CASSQGISGGANEQFF	TGCGCCAGCAGCCAAGGAATAAGCGGGGGGGCCAATGAGCAGTTCTTC
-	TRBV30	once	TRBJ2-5	CAWRRLKVDYQETQYF	TGTGCCTGGAGACGACTAAAGGTGGATTATCAAGAGACCCAGTACTTC